The present T cell receptor beta chain was sequenced within a study of shared clonotypes between healthy human individuals. It was CD45RO-negative cells, positively selected for CCR7, that made up naive CD8 cells, with terminally differentiated effector memory CD45RA+ cells excluded. None of the donors, who were healthy HIV-negative adults, had recently had acute infections or vaccinations. As originally analysed: Filtering differed since immunoSEQ provided only junctions, with no quality scores. Clones were sequenced by immunoSEQ multiplex PCR, and TCRdb holds only the in-frame ones, with some missing. The DNA gave D and trimming, while V, J and clone size come from that table. The profile shows about 1,800,000 clones, about 95% of them singletons. V trimming: 2 bases; J trimming: 6 bases; junction bases outside the gene matches: 6. CDR3 length: 16 residues. CDR1 is LNHNV, CDR2 YYDKDF, per germline (reference sequence).

Sequencing was carried out using naive CD8+ T cells sorted from blood. The sequence was collected from a man aged 18 to 29 in good health. The chain has TRBV15 and TRBJ2-1; the match to TRBD2 covers 11 bases. The CDR3, as DNA: TGTGCCACCAGCAGACCGGGACTAGCGGAGTCCAATGAGCAGTTCTTC. It translates to CATSRPGLAESNEQFF.